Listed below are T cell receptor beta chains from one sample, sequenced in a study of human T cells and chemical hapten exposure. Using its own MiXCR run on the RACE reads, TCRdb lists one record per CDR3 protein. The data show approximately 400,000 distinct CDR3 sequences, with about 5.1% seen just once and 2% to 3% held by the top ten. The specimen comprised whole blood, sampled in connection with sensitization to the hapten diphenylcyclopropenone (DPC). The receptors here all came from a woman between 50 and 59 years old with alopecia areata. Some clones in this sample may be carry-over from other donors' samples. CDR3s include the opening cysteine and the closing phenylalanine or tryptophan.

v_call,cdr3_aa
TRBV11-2,CASSWGQDYGYTF
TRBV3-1,CASSQAARSNEQFF
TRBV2,CASIQGGEGTQYF
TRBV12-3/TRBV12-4,CASSFSGGSNEKLFF
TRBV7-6,CASSLVGGLSNQPQHF
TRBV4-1,CASSQDTPAAQYF
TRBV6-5,CASSPGIGPDTQYF
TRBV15,CATSRATGSNQPQHF
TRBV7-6,CASSLEQAGAPREQYF
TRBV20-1,CSANGLAGGRLIDTQYF
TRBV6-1,CASSEGFGTEYGEQYF
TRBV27,CASSPFPLTGEDTEAFF
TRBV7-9,CASSLYRTSGEETQYF
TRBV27,CASSRGQGGASNEKLFF
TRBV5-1,CASSPRGGLDTQYF
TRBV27,CASSPPRGRPYEQYF
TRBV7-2,CASSRARDRGLYGYTF
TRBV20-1,CSARDRVAAGHNEQFF
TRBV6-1,CASSRPSGPRETQYF
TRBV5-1,CASSPDRGYVEQYF
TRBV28,CASSPTGTEEDTQYF
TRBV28,CASNLPGDTQYF
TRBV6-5,CASSETGVEQYF
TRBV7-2,CASSPGAGYEQYF
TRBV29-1,CSAALGGRSSYEQYF
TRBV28,CASTPPGALYEQYF
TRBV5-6,CASSSGQGFGNQPQHF
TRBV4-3,CASSRRAGPDTQYF
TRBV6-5,CASSYSGQAMLGEKLFF
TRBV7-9,CASSLTQGTGETQYF
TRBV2,CASSRTGGIQYF
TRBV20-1,CSARDEGDYGYTF
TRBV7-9,CASPGDGSTGELFF
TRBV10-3,CAISVGSYEQYF
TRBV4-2,CASSQATGATGTEAFF
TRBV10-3,CATGNQAGSTDTQYF
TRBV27,CASRGDGGAEAFF
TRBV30,CAWSRGGGQPQHF
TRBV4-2,CASSQDLDSLWPQHF
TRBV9,CASSPGTRAYNEQFF
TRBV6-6,CASSPRATAWDTEAFF
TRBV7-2,CASSLQLVTEQFF
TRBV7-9,CASSAGHLNTEAFF
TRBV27,CASSLRGADNEQFF
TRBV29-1,CSVGEGRSTEAFF
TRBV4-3,CASSQGSSGGSEQYF
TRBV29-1,CSVLGQSRYNEQFF
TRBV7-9,CASRYPGQGDTGELFF